This TCR beta chain emerged from a study of Graves' ophthalmopathy and Graves' hyperthyroidism. Amplification of TCR beta CDR3 regions used RNA transcripts. First-round RT-PCR with HTBI primers preceded a second-round multiplex PCR. TCRdb passed the multiplex PCR reads through MiXCR, listing each CDR3 protein once. The sample includes around 600,000 distinct CDR3 sequences, about 38% seen only once; the top ten take over 2.5%. Other autoimmune diseases, uncontrolled infections, pregnancy or lactation ruled patients out of participation. Physicians reached a diagnosis by relying on clinical symptoms, serum thyroxine, TRAb, thyroid ultrasound and orbital computed tomography. Germline loops: CDR1 MGHDK, CDR2 SYGVNS. V was trimmed by 7 bases and J by 8 bases, leaving 14 bases between them. The CDR3 length is 13 residues. Concerning this clonotype itself: Its specificity is not known.

General study points: Blood repertoires reportedly contained most expanded thyroid clonotypes above 0.001 frequency.

The TCR comes from an adult man with Graves' ophthalmopathy. J is TRBJ1-4 and V is TRBV25-1, with D possibly TRBD1 on 6 matching bases. Material for sequencing was peripheral blood. The DNA of the CDR3 is TGTGCCAGCATGTGGGGGCATCCGGAAAAACTGTTTTTT. Translation: CASMWGHPEKLFF.